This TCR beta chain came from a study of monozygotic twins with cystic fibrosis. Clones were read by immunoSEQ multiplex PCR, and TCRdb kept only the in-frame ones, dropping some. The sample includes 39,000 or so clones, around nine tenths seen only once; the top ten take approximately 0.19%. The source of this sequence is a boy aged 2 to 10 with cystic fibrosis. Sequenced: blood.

The chain's CDR3 is CASSARGGLSYEQYF. The CDR3 nucleotides are TGTGCCAGCAGCGCGCGTGGGGGGCTTTCCTACGAGCAGTACTTC. The V gene is TRBV11-3, the J gene TRBJ2-7; the D call may be TRBD1 or TRBD2 (6 bases each). CDR3 length: 15 amino acids. Germline V gene lookup returns CDR1 SGHNT and CDR2 YENEEA. V was shortened by 5 bases and J by 1 base, with 15 bases between the two germline ends.